The clone carrying this TCR beta chain showed up many times. Its cognate antigen is unknown. The sample's time point: newly diagnosed GD, antithyroid drugs for less than 3 months. From RNA extracted from PBMCs, the TCR library was made. J was trimmed by 2 bases and V by 6 bases; bases with no gene match: 7. The CDR3 is 16 amino acids. Germline loops: CDR1 SNHLY, CDR2 FYNNEI. Combining iRepertoire HTBI primers with Arm-PCR of CDR3 regions, the authors built TCR beta libraries. In the authors' methods: The study identified about 60 TRBV and some 15 TRBJ segments across samples. TCRdb recomputed calls from the multiplex PCR reads with MiXCR, one row per CDR3 protein. For this entry, the V and J calls and clone size follow TCRdb and not the study's own pipeline. The table lists about 470,000 distinct CDR3 sequences, under 15% of them singletons. This entry belongs to a study of regulatory T cells in long-lasting Graves disease.

Overall study findings and caveats: The study found persistent patients shared more public clonotypes (roughly 2,600) than new patients (966).

These sequences were also reported in another study, on T cells in Graves' hyperthyroidism and ophthalmopathy. This second study says: The HTBI set primed first-round TCR CDR3 RT-PCR. Blood also held most thyroid clonotypes expanded beyond 0.001.

V usage is TRBV2 and J usage is TRBJ1-5; TRBD1 matches 10 bases. This TCR derives from a woman under 40 with Graves disease. Specimen: peripheral blood mononuclear cells (PBMCs), collected at new diagnosis, from a patient treated with antithyroid drugs. CDR3 DNA: TGTGCCAGCAGCTTGACAGGGGGCGCGGGCAATCAGCCCCAGCATTTT. It yields the protein CASSLTGGAGNQPQHF.